This entry describes one T cell receptor beta chain. As yet, its antigen is unknown. Sample-barcoded 5' priming and a J-beta primer mix drove a second PCR of roughly 7 to 11 cycles. TCRdb called the 5' RACE reads again in MiXCR, with one record for every CDR3 protein. The sample includes about a million distinct CDR3 sequences, roughly half seen only once; the top ten take about 21%. The length of the CDR3 is 14 residues. Germline-derived CDR1 and CDR2 are SGHRS and YFSETQ. V lost 5 bases and J 4 bases, leaving 13 bases between the germline ends. The record originates from a study of blood T cells in healthy people across ages. Study-wide results and caveats: In long-lived donors, naive CD4+ cell counts and diversity exceeded those of aged donors.

The receptor was derived from a woman aged 55-70 years in good health. The chain couples TRBV5-1 to TRBJ2-1; the D gene is possibly TRBD2 (6 bases). The sequenced material came from blood. Here the CDR3 reads CASSPAGKYNEQFF. CDR3 DNA sequence: TGCGCCAGCAGTCCAGCGGGCAAATACAATGAGCAGTTCTTC. Drawing the rest from reference TRBV5-1 and TRBJ2-1, the complete variable domain is KAGVTQTPRYLIKTRGQQVTLSCSPISGHRSVSWYQQTPGQGLQFLFEYFSETQRNKGNFPGRFSGRQFSNSRSEMNVSTLELGDSALYLCASSPAGKYNEQFFGPGTRLTVL.